This T cell receptor (beta chain) was recovered during a study of human thymus T cells. Generated by immunoSEQ multiplex PCR, the TCRdb table keeps only in-frame clones and is missing some. Among some 130,000 clones, about 95% were seen once, and the ten largest hold less than 0.03%. The CDR3 runs 14 residues. Germline V gene sequence: CDR1 GTSNPN, CDR2 SVGIG (reference sequence). Trimming shortened V by 1 base and J by 2 bases, and 8 bases separated the two germline ends. Corrective cardiac operations yielded the resected thymus tissue. What was sequenced was thymus tissue. The origin of this receptor is a boy less than two years old with a congenital heart defect but otherwise immunologically healthy. V and J are TRBV30 and TRBJ1-4, with D possibly being TRBD1 (6 bases). The CDR3 nucleotides read TGTGCCTGGAGTGAGGGGGGCACTAATGAAAAACTGTTTTTT. It is translated as CAWSEGGTNEKLFF.